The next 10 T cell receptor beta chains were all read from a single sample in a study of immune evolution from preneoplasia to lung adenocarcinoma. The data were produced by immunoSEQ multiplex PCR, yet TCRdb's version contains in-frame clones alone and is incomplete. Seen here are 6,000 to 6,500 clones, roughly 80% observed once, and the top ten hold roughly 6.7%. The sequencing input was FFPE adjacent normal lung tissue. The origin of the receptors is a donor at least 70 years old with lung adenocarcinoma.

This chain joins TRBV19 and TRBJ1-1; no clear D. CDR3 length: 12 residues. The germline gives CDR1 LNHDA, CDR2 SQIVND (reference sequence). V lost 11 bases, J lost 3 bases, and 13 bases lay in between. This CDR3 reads CAVRSWDTEAFF. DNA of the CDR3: TGTGCCGTTCGGAGTTGGGACACTGAAGCTTTCTTT. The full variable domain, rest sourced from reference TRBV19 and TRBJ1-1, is DGGITQSPKYLFRKEGQNVTLSCEQNLNHDAMYWYRQDPGQGLRLIYYSQIVNDFQKGDIAEGYSVSREKKESFPLTVTSAQKNPTAFYLCAVRSWDTEAFFGQGTRLTVV.

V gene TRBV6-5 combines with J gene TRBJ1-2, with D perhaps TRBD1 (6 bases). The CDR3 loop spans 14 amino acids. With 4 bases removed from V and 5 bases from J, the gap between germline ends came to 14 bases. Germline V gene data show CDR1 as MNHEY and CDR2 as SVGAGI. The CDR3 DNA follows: TGTGCCAGCAGTTCCTGGACAGACCCTTATGGCTACACCTTC. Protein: CASSSWTDPYGYTF.

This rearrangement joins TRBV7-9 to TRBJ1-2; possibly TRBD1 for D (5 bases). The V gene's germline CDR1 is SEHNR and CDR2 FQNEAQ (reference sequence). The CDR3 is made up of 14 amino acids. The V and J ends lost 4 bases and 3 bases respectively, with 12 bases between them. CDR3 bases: TGTGCCAGCAGCTCAATTAAAGGGGACTATGGCTACACCTTC. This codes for CASSSIKGDYGYTF.

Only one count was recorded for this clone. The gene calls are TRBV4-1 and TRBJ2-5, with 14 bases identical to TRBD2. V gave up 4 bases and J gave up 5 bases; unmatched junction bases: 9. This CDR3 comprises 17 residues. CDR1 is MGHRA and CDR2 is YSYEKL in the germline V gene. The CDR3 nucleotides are TGCGCCAGCAGCCCGGGGACTAGCGGGAGTTTTTGGGAGACCCAGTACTTC. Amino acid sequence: CASSPGTSGSFWETQYF.

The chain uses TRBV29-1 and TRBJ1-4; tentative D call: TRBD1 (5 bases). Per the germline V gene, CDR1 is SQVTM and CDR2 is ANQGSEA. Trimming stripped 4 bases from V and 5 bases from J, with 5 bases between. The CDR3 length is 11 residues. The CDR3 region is CSVGGNEKLFF. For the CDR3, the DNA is TGCAGCGTTGGGGGCAATGAAAAACTGTTTTTT.

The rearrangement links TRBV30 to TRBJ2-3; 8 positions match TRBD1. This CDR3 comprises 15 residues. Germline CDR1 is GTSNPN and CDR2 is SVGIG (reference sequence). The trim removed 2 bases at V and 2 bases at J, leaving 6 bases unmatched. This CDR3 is CAWSRQGAATDTQYF. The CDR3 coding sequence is TGTGCCTGGAGTCGCCAGGGGGCGGCCACAGATACGCAGTATTTT.

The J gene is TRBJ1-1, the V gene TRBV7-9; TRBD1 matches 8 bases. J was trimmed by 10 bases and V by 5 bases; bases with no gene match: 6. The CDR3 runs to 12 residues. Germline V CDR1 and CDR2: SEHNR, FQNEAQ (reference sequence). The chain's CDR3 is CASSQGTGGAFF. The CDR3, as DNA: TGTGCCAGCAGCCAAGGAACAGGGGGAGCTTTCTTT.

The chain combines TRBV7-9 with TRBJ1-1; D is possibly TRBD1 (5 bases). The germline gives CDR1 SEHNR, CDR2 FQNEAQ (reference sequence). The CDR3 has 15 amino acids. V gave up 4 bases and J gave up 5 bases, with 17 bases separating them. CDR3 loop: CASSSEGLGVTEAFF. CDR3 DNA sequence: TGTGCCAGCAGCTCCGAAGGGCTGGGGGTGACTGAAGCTTTCTTT.

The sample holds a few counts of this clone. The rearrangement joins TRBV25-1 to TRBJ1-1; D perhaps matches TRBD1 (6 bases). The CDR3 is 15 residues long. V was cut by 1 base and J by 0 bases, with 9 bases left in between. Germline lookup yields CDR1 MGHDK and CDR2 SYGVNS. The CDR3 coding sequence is TGTGCCAGCAGTGAATTCGGGACAATGAACACTGAAGCTTTCTTT. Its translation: CASSEFGTMNTEAFF. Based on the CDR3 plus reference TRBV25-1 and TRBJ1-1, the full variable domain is EADIYQTPRYLVIGTGKKITLECSQTMGHDKMYWYQQDPGMELHLIHYSYGVNSTEKGDLSSESTVSRIRTEHFPLTLESARPSHTSQYLCASSEFGTMNTEAFFGQGTRLTVV.

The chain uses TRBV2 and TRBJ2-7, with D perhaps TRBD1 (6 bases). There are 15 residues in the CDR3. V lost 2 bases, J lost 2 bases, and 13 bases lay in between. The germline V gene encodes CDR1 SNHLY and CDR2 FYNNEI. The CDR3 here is CASSEIGTRTYEQYF. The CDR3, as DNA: TGTGCCAGCAGTGAAATCGGGACACGAACCTACGAGCAGTACTTC.